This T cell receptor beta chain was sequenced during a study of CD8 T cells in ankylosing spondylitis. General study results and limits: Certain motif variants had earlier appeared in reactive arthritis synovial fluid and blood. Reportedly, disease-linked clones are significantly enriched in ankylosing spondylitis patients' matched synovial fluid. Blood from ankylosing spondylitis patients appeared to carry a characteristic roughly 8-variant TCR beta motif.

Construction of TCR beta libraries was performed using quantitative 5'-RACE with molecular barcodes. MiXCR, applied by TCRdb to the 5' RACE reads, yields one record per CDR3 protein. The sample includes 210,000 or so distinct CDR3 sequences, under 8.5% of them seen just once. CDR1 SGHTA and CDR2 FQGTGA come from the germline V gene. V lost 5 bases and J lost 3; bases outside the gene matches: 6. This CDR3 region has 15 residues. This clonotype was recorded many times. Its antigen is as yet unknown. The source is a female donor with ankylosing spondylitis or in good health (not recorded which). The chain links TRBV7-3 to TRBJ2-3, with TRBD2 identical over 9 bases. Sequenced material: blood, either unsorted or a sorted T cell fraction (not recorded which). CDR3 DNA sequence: TGTGCCAGCAGCAAGCGACTAGCGGAAACAGATACGCAGTATTTT. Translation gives CASSKRLAETDTQYF. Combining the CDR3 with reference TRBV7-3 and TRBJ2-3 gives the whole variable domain GAGVSQTPSNKVTEKGKYVELRCDPISGHTALYWYRQSLGQGPEFLIYFQGTGAADDSGLPNDRFFAVRPEGSVSTLKIQRTERGDSAVYLCASSKRLAETDTQYFGPGTRLTVL.